This T cell receptor beta chain appears in the sequencing data of a study of cytomegalovirus exposure and HLA in healthy donors. Study-level background: Early released data comprised about 90 million unique TCRs from HLA-typed donors.

Primers: 60 Vbeta forward and 13 Jbeta reverse. Clones were sequenced by immunoSEQ multiplex PCR, and TCRdb holds only the in-frame ones, with some missing. Of 110,000 to 150,000 clones listed, roughly 73% are singletons. The CDR3 has 17 amino acids. Germline trimming cut 0 bases from V and 5 bases from J; bases unmatched to any gene: 11. The germline gives CDR1 MNHNS, CDR2 SASEGT. Only one count was recorded for this clone. The V and J genes are TRBV6-1 and TRBJ2-5; 8 bases match TRBD1. The specimen sequenced was PBMCs. This TCR came from a human donor in good health. CDR3 DNA sequence: TGTGCCAGCAGTGAAGCGCTTCTGCAGGGGGCGGGGGAGACCCAGTACTTC. This translates into CASSEALLQGAGETQYF.